In its sample, the clone carrying this T cell receptor (beta chain) was seen many times. Its antigen is still unknown. This entry belongs to a study of identical twins. The germline V and J ends were trimmed by 6 bases and 7 bases, with 19 bases remaining between them. This CDR3 is 15 amino acids long. TCRdb used MiXCR to reprocess the 5' RACE reads, holding one entry per CDR3 protein. The profile covers around 650,000 distinct CDR3 sequences, with roughly 7.2% appearing a single time and roughly 1.6% taken by the ten largest. Findings and caveats of the study: Instead of following the same donors, the conclusions were based on cross-sectional statistical analysis.

This sample also belongs to another study, concerning yellow fever vaccine responses in identical twins.

The source material was PBMCs. The chain links TRBV12-3 or TRBV12-4 to TRBJ2-1; a weak D match, TRBD2 (6 bases). This receptor was taken from a woman between 18 and 29 years old in good health. The CDR3 sequence: CASSRREFGVNEQFF. The CDR3 coding sequence is TGTGCCAGCAGCCGACGGGAGTTCGGTGTAAATGAGCAGTTCTTC.